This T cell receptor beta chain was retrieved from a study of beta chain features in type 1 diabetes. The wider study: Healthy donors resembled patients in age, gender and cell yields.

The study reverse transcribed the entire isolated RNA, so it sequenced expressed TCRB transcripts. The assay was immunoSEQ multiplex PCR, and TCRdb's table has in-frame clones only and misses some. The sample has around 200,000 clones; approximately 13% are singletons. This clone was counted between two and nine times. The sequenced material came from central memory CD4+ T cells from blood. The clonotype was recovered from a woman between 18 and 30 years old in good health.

The CDR3 is CSVKGGGKQFF. DNA for the CDR3: TGCAGCGTGAAAGGGGGTGGGAAGCAGTTCTTC. The rearrangement uses TRBV29-1 and TRBJ2-1, with D perhaps matching TRBD1 (6 bases). V dropped 6 bases and J dropped 11 bases, with 14 bases sitting between them. The CDR3 has 11 amino acids. CDR1 is SQVTM, CDR2 ANQGSEA, per germline.